These T cell receptor beta chains were read from a single sample in a study of blood T cell repertoires in COVID-19. Some clones are missing from TCRdb's copy, which holds only in-frame ones; the method was immunoSEQ multiplex PCR. The table records about 240,000 clones, 80% to 95% of them present only once. The sequenced sample was peripheral blood. The source is a man aged 30 to 39 with COVID-19, enrolled during active disease. CDR3s include the opening cysteine and the closing phenylalanine or tryptophan. The D gene is left open where the match is weak. The size field is filled for only some rows; it gives once, few, many or a size class.

>.|TRBV9|TRBD2|TRBJ2-5
CASSVAGGQETQYF
TGTGCCAGCAGCGTAGCGGGGGGGCAAGAGACCCAGTACTTC
>few|TRBV9|.|TRBJ2-5
CASSVWGGQETQYF
TGTGCCAGCAGCGTTTGGGGCGGTCAAGAGACCCAGTACTTC
>.|TRBV5-1|.|TRBJ2-2
CASSLAGGENTGELFF
TGCGCCAGCAGCTTGGCTGGCGGTGAGAACACCGGGGAGCTGTTTTTT
>.|TRBV5-1|TRBD1|TRBJ1-3
CASSGGTAGNTIYF
TGCGCCAGCAGCGGCGGGACAGCTGGAAACACCATATATTTT
>.|TRBV4-1|TRBD2|TRBJ2-3
CASSQERTTSVGDTQYF
TGCGCCAGCAGCCAAGAACGGACTACTAGCGTTGGAGATACGCAGTATTTT
>.|TRBV29-1|.|TRBJ2-1
CSVAINAYNEQFF
TGCAGCGTTGCTATAAACGCGTACAATGAGCAGTTCTTC
>.|TRBV6-5|.|TRBJ1-1
CASSYSQVNTEAFF
TGTGCCAGCAGTTACAGTCAGGTTAACACTGAAGCTTTCTTT
>once|TRBV6-1|TRBD1|TRBJ2-7
CASSEPGQGDYEQYF
TGTGCCAGCAGTGAACCGGGACAGGGGGACTACGAGCAGTACTTC
>once|TRBV5-1|.|TRBJ2-3
CASSFISSTDTQYF
TGCGCCAGCAGCTTTATTTCTAGCACAGATACGCAGTATTTT
>.|TRBV5-4|.|TRBJ2-3
CASSSRAQTDTQYF
TGTGCCAGCAGCTCCAGGGCCCAAACTGATACGCAGTATTTT
>.|TRBV5-1|TRBD1|TRBJ1-2
CASSYSGTGHYGYTF
TGCGCCAGCAGCTACTCCGGGACAGGGCACTATGGCTACACCTTC
>.|TRBV5-1|.|TRBJ1-5
CARRLRRYSNQPQHF
TGCGCCAGACGCCTTCGGCGGTATAGCAATCAGCCCCAGCATTTT
>.|TRBV5-1|TRBD1|TRBJ2-3
CASSLAVGGETDTQYF
TGCGCCAGCAGCTTGGCGGTAGGGGGCGAGACAGATACGCAGTATTTT
>once|TRBV6-1|.|TRBJ1-2
CASSAIGTQANYGYTF
TGTGCCAGCAGTGCCATCGGGACACAAGCTAACTATGGCTACACCTTC
>.|TRBV6-1|TRBD1|TRBJ1-3
CASSDRGLENTIYF
TGTGCCAGCAGTGACAGGGGGCTAGAGAACACCATATATTTT
>.|TRBV11-1|.|TRBJ1-3
CASSRQEGNTIYF
TGTGCCAGCAGCAGACAGGAGGGAAACACCATATATTTT
>.|TRBV19|TRBD1|TRBJ1-5
CASSPTGGRQPQHF
TGTGCCAGTAGTCCGACAGGGGGAAGGCAGCCCCAGCATTTT
>.|TRBV9|.|TRBJ2-7
CASSNGPDYHEQYF
TGTGCCAGCAGCAACGGCCCGGACTATCACGAGCAGTACTTC
>.|TRBV6-5|TRBD1|TRBJ1-1
CASGIGQEHTEAFF
TGTGCCAGCGGGATAGGACAGGAGCACACTGAAGCTTTCTTT
>.|TRBV29-1|TRBD1|TRBJ1-2
CSARGQGAYGYTF
TGCAGCGCTAGAGGACAGGGGGCTTATGGCTACACCTTC
>.|TRBV7-3|.|TRBJ1-1
CASSLTAGLNTEAFF
TGTGCCAGCAGCTTAACGGCAGGGTTGAACACTGAAGCTTTCTTT
>.|TRBV10-2|.|TRBJ2-6
CASHAGSGANVLTF
TGCGCCAGTCATGCCGGTAGCGGGGCCAACGTCCTGACTTTC
>.|TRBV5-6|TRBD2|TRBJ2-7
CASSRRLAASYEQYF
TGTGCCAGCAGCCGCAGACTAGCGGCGTCCTACGAGCAGTACTTC
>.|TRBV4-1|TRBD1|TRBJ1-2
CASSQQRTGANYGYTF
TGCGCCAGCAGCCAACAAAGGACAGGGGCTAACTATGGCTACACCTTC
>.|TRBV5-1|.|TRBJ1-2
CASSKSPGHPNYGYTF
TGCGCCAGCAGCAAATCGCCAGGCCATCCTAACTATGGCTACACCTTC
>.|TRBV7-9|TRBD1|TRBJ2-1
CASSLEFTGDYNEQFF
TGTGCCAGCAGCTTAGAGTTCACAGGGGACTACAATGAGCAGTTCTTC
>.|TRBV7-9|TRBD1|TRBJ1-3
CASSSGQPGNTIYF
TGTGCCAGCAGCTCGGGACAGCCTGGAAACACCATATATTTT
>.|TRBV5-1|TRBD1|TRBJ1-5
CASSFTPGQNQPQHF
TGCGCCAGCAGCTTTACTCCGGGACAGAATCAGCCCCAGCATTTT
>.|TRBV4-1|.|TRBJ1-1
CASSQVNQGEAFF
TGCGCCAGCAGCCAAGTGAACCAGGGCGAAGCTTTCTTT
>.|TRBV29-1|TRBD1|TRBJ2-7
CSAGTGTWEQYF
TGCAGCGCCGGGACAGGGACGTGGGAGCAGTACTTC
>.|TRBV10-3|.|TRBJ1-2
CAISGRKGLANYGYTF
TGTGCCATCAGTGGTCGGAAGGGACTAGCTAACTATGGCTACACCTTC
>.|TRBV11-2|.|TRBJ1-2
CASSLDRGPFDNYGYTF
TGTGCCAGCAGCTTAGACAGGGGACCATTTGACAACTATGGCTACACCTTC
>.|TRBV5-1|TRBD1|TRBJ1-3
CASSLTGVPGNTIYF
TGCGCCAGCAGCTTGACAGGGGTCCCCGGAAACACCATATATTTT
>.|TRBV7-6|TRBD2|TRBJ2-3
CASSPLLLAGAFTDTQYF
TGTGCCAGCAGCCCGCTCCTACTAGCGGGGGCCTTCACAGATACGCAGTATTTT
>.|TRBV7-9|.|TRBJ2-7
CASRSSAVPYEQYF
TGTGCCAGCAGATCCTCAGCGGTGCCCTACGAGCAGTACTTC
>.|TRBV5-1|TRBD1|TRBJ2-7
CASRLGQGSSYEQYF
TGCGCCAGCAGGCTTGGACAGGGGAGCTCCTACGAGCAGTACTTC
>.|TRBV4-1|TRBD2|TRBJ2-7
CASSQDLWTTGGEQYF
TGCGCCAGCAGCCAAGATCTTTGGACCACGGGGGGCGAGCAGTACTTC
>once|TRBV2|TRBD1|TRBJ2-2
CASSEVDRGTGELFF
TGTGCCAGCAGTGAAGTGGACAGGGGTACCGGGGAGCTGTTTTTT
>.|TRBV6-1|.|TRBJ1-3
CASSERWRRVGVSGNTIYF
TGTGCCAGCAGTGAAAGGTGGAGAAGGGTAGGGGTCTCTGGAAACACCATATATTTT
>.|TRBV5-1|.|TRBJ1-2
CASSLPGWDYGYTF
TGCGCCAGCAGCTTGCCAGGCTGGGACTATGGCTACACCTTC
>.|TRBV2|TRBD1|TRBJ1-6
CASSVQGAWNSPLHF
TGTGCCAGCAGTGTCCAGGGGGCCTGGAATTCACCCCTCCACTTT
>.|TRBV2|.|TRBJ1-4
CASRRDTGEKLFF
TGTGCCAGCAGGAGAGACACGGGAGAAAAACTGTTTTTT
>.|TRBV7-9|.|TRBJ1-2
CASSSTHGYTF
TGTGCCAGCAGCTCCACTCATGGCTACACCTTC
>once|TRBV30|.|TRBJ1-3
CAWNGGKTGNTIYF
TGTGCCTGGAATGGGGGCAAGACTGGAAACACCATATATTTT
>.|TRBV2|.|TRBJ2-5
CASSGGNRGASSETQYF
TGTGCCAGCAGTGGTGGAAATCGGGGGGCGAGTTCGGAGACCCAGTACTTC
>.|TRBV11-2|.|TRBJ1-2
CASSFSRPYGYTF
TGTGCCAGCAGCTTTTCCAGGCCCTATGGCTACACCTTC
>.|TRBV19|TRBD1|TRBJ1-2
CASSTWPGQGNYGYTF
TGTGCCAGTAGTACGTGGCCGGGACAGGGGAACTATGGCTACACCTTC
>.|TRBV6-7|.|TRBJ1-5
CASSYFRGSCGSNQPQHF
TGTGCCAGCAGTTACTTCCGGGGGTCCTGCGGTAGCAATCAGCCCCAGCATTTT
>.|TRBV2|TRBD1|TRBJ1-2
CASSDGTGPHGYTF
TGTGCCAGCAGTGATGGGACAGGGCCTCATGGCTACACCTTC
>.|TRBV27|.|TRBJ1-2
CASSLTGNYGYTF
TGTGCCAGCAGTTTGACAGGCAACTATGGCTACACCTTC
>.|TRBV7-6|TRBD1|TRBJ1-2
CASSPSGTGDGYTF
TGTGCCAGCAGCCCATCCGGGACAGGGGATGGCTACACCTTC
>.|TRBV6-5|TRBD2|TRBJ2-7
CASRGGGSSYEQYF
TGTGCCAGCCGGGGGGGTGGCAGCTCCTACGAGCAGTACTTC
>.|TRBV3-1/TRBV3-2|TRBD2|TRBJ2-1
CASSQDSSGGPHNEQFF
TGTGCCAGCAGCCAGGACTCTAGCGGGGGCCCCCACAATGAGCAGTTCTTC
>.|TRBV11-2|.|TRBJ2-2
CASSLVRRTGELFF
TGTGCCAGCAGCTTAGTAAGGCGGACCGGGGAGCTGTTTTTT